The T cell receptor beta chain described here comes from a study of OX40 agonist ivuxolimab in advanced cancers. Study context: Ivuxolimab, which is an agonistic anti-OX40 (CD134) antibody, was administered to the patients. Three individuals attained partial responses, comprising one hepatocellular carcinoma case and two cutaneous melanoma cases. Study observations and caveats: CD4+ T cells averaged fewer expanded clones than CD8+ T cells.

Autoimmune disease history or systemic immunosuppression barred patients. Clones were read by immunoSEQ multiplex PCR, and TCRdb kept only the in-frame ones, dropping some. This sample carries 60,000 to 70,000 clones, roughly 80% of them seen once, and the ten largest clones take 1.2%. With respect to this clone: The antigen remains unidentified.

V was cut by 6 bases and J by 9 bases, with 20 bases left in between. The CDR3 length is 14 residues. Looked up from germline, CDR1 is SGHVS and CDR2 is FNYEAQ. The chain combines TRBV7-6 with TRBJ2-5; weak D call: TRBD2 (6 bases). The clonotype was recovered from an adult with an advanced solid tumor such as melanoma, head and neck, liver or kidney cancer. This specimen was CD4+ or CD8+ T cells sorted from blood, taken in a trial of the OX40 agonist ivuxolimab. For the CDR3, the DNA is TGTGCCAGCAGTTCCAGGGCTAATACGGGGGCCCAGTACTTC. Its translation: CASSSRANTGAQYF. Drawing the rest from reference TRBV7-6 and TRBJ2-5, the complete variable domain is GAGVSQSPRYKVTKRGQDVALRCDPISGHVSLYWYRQALGQGPEFLTYFNYEAQQDKSGLPNDRFSAERPEGSISTLTIQRTEQRDSAMYRCASSSRANTGAQYFGPGTRLLVL.